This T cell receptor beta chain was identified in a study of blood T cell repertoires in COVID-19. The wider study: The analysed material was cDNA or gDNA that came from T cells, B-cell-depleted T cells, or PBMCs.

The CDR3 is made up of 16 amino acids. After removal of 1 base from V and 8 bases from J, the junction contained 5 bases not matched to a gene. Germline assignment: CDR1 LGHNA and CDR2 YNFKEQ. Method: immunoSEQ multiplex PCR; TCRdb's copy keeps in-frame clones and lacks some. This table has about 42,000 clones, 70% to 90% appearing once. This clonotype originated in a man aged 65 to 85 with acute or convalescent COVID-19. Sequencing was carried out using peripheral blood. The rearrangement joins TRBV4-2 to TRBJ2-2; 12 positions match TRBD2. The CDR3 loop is CASSQVLAGGSGELFF. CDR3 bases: TGTGCCAGCAGCCAAGTCCTAGCGGGGGGGAGTGGGGAGCTGTTTTTT.